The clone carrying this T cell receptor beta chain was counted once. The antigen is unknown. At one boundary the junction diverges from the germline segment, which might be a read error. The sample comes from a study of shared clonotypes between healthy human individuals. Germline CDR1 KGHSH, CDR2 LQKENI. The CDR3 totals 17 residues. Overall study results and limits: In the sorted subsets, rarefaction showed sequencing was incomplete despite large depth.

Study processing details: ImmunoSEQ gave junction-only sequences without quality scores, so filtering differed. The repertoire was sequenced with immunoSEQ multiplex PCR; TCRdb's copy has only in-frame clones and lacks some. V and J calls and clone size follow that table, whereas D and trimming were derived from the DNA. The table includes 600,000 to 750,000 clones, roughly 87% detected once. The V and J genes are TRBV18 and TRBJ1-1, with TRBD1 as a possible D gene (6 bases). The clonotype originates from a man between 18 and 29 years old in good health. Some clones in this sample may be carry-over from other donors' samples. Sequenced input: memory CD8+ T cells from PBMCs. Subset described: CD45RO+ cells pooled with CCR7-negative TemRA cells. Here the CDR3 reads CASSPPGGPSRDTEAFF. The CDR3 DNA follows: TGTGCCAGCTCCCCACCGGGGGGCCCTAGCAGGGACACTGAAGCTTTCTTT.